Given below is one TCR beta chain in context. Trimming removed 4 bases from V and 7 bases from J; junction bases left unmatched: 12. The CDR3 covers 16 residues. CDR1 is SNHLY and CDR2 is FYNNEI in the germline V gene. The record originates from a study of blood T cell repertoires in COVID-19. Background on the study: Samples of COVID-19 (acute and convalescent) were obtained from the United States, Italy and Spain. In each case, the material was cDNA or gDNA derived from T cells, B-cell-depleted T cells, or PBMCs.

Using immunoSEQ multiplex PCR, the repertoire was profiled, and TCRdb retains in-frame clones only, with some absent. The sample lists 240,000 or so clones, around 81% occurring once. Material for sequencing was peripheral blood. The TCR was taken from a man aged 25-45 years who had recovered from COVID-19. This chain joins TRBV2 and TRBJ2-2, with 7 bases identical to TRBD1. CDR3 in DNA: TGTGCCAGCAGTGCGACAGGGCAGTCTTGGAACGGGGAGCTGTTTTTT. Its translation is CASSATGQSWNGELFF.